The 23 T cell receptor beta chains reported below all come from one sample, sequenced in a study of PD-1 blockade in classical Hodgkin lymphoma. Time point given: cycle 4 day 1 (C4D1), after around six weeks of nivolumab. Autologous stem cell transplantation was followed by relapse in every patient, and brentuximab vedotin exposure varied. Assay used: immunoSEQ multiplex PCR; TCRdb lists only in-frame clones, some missing. The table lists around 35,000 clones, about 70% of them singletons, with almost 4% in the top ten. The source was peripheral blood mononuclear cells (PBMCs), collected before the fourth cycle of nivolumab. These receptors all stem from a human donor with classical Hodgkin lymphoma.

CDR3 in DNA: TGTGCCAGCAGCTTAAATGGGGCGTCGGACACTGAAGCTTTCTTT. Encoded protein: CASSLNGASDTEAFF. The V gene is TRBV11-2, the J gene TRBJ1-1, with a possible D match to TRBD1 (5 bases). Germline lookup yields CDR1 SGHAT and CDR2 FQNNGV. V dropped 2 bases and J dropped 3 bases, with 13 bases sitting between them. This CDR3 contains 15 residues.

This clone was observed a few times. The chain is built from TRBV6-1 and TRBJ2-7, with 7 bases that match TRBD1. V was pared by 5 bases and J by 0 bases, with 4 bases of the junction left unmatched. The CDR3 length is 14 residues. Germline V CDR1 and CDR2: MNHNS, SASEGT. This CDR3 is CASSQTGYSYEQYF. The DNA of the CDR3 is TGTGCCAGCAGTCAGACAGGGTACTCCTACGAGCAGTACTTC.

A few counts support this clone. The CDR3 nucleotides are TGTGCCAGCAGCTTCCGACTAGTCGGGGCCGGGGAGCTGTTTTTT. This sequence encodes CASSFRLVGAGELFF. V gene TRBV13 combines with J gene TRBJ2-2; D might be TRBD2 (6 bases). The ends were cut back, 3 bases at V and 6 bases at J, with 14 bases in the middle. The CDR3 consists of 15 residues. Germline V lookup: CDR1 PRHDT, CDR2 FYEKMQ (reference sequence). Full variable domain (missing parts from reference TRBV13 and TRBJ2-2): AAGVIQSPRHLIKEKRETATLKCYPIPRHDTVYWYQQGPGQDPQFLISFYEKMQSDKGSIPDRFSAQQFSDYHSELNMSSLELGDSALYFCASSFRLVGAGELFFGEGSRLTVL.

This clone appeared once. The chain combines TRBV7-9 with TRBJ2-1; unclear D gene. Germline assignment: CDR1 SEHNR and CDR2 FQNEAQ (reference sequence). The CDR3 totals 12 residues. V dropped 0 bases and J dropped 10 bases, with 7 bases sitting between them. The CDR3 DNA sequence: TGTGCCAGCAGCTTAGCGGTGGGGGAGCAGTTCTTC. As protein: CASSLAVGEQFF.

The table lists this clone with a few counts. This chain uses TRBV7-9 with TRBJ1-2; D gene unclear. Germline V lookup: CDR1 SEHNR, CDR2 FQNEAQ (reference sequence). This CDR3 spans 15 amino acids. Trimming pared 4 bases from V and 8 bases from J, leaving 20 bases between. In nucleotides, the CDR3 is TGTGCCAGCAGCTCGTTCATCGCAGCCCCTAAGGGCTACACCTTC. It encodes CASSSFIAAPKGYTF.

The chain couples TRBV29-1 to TRBJ2-7; 9 bases agree with TRBD1. The CDR3 is made up of 15 amino acids. The V gene end was trimmed by 4 bases and the J gene end by 5 bases; junction bases not matched to a gene: 12. The germline CDR1 and CDR2 sequences are SQVTM and ANQGSEA. The CDR3 sequence is CSVVPRDRDVDEQYF. For the CDR3, the DNA is TGCAGCGTTGTTCCCAGGGACAGGGACGTCGACGAGCAGTACTTC.

The rearrangement uses TRBV10-3 and TRBJ1-1; TRBD1 matches 8 bases. The V gene end was trimmed by 2 bases and the J gene end by 1 base; junction bases not matched to a gene: 9. Germline CDR1 reads ENHRY; CDR2 reads SYGVKD. This CDR3 region has 17 residues. This CDR3 reads CAISEDLGTGSNTEAFF. Here the CDR3 DNA reads TGTGCCATCAGTGAGGATCTCGGGACAGGATCGAACACTGAAGCTTTCTTT.

The J gene is TRBJ1-2, the V gene TRBV19; D gene uncertain. From germline, CDR1 is LNHDA and CDR2 SQIVND (reference sequence). With 3 bases removed from V and 4 bases from J, the gap between germline ends came to 12 bases. This CDR3 spans 14 amino acids. The CDR3 nucleotides are TGTGCCAGTAGTATCTCAGAGAGTCTCTATGGCTACACCTTC. Amino acids: CASSISESLYGYTF.

To note about this clone: Compared with germline, one end of the junction differs, possibly owing to a read error. Additional DNA sequences in this sample encode the identical CDR3. V gene TRBV6-5 combines with J gene TRBJ1-1; D not certain. The CDR3 extends over 16 amino acids. Germline-derived CDR1 and CDR2 are MNHEY and SVGAGI. CDR3 sequence reads: CASSYSIQQANTEAFF. The CDR3 nucleotides read TGCGCCAGCAGTTACTCGATACAACAAGCTAACACTGAAGCTTTCTTT.

V and J are TRBV5-6 and TRBJ2-3, with D perhaps TRBD2 (7 bases). Between the trimmed V and J ends, which lost 1 base and 1 base, there was a span of 13 bases. Germline CDR1 reads SGHDT; CDR2 reads YYEEEE. The CDR3 extends over 16 amino acids. This chain's CDR3 is CASSLQRGGRTDTQYF. CDR3 nucleotide sequence: TGTGCCAGCAGCTTGCAGAGGGGGGGCCGCACAGATACGCAGTATTTT.

The V call is TRBV7-2, the J call TRBJ2-3, with TRBD2 matching over 9 bases. The CDR3 consists of 17 residues. V shed 5 bases and J 9 bases; nucleotides not matched to a gene: 18. Germline V CDR1 and CDR2: SGHTA, FQGNSA. CDR3 in DNA: TGTGCCAGCAGCCCCCTTGGGGGGGTAGCGGGAGTAGGCACGCAGTATTTT. Its protein is CASSPLGGVAGVGTQYF.

The gene calls are TRBV7-6 and TRBJ2-7; TRBD1 matches at 7 bases. With 2 bases clipped from V and 2 bases from J, the junction kept 6 bases outside the gene matches. The CDR3 loop spans 15 amino acids. Germline CDR1 reads SGHVS; CDR2 reads FNYEAQ. The chain's CDR3 is CASSLYVQGAYEQYF. CDR3 DNA: TGTGCCAGCAGCTTATATGTCCAGGGGGCCTACGAGCAGTACTTC.

The V and J genes are TRBV28 and TRBJ1-1; tentatively, D is TRBD1 (6 bases). Germline lookup yields CDR1 MDHEN and CDR2 SYDVKM. The V gene lost 6 bases and the J gene lost 7 bases, with 18 bases spanning the gap. This CDR3 is 14 amino acids long. The CDR3 DNA reads TGTGCCAGCAGCGGACGACAGGAGATTTATGAAGCTTTCTTT. It specifies CASSGRQEIYEAFF.

This sequence joins TRBV4-1 and TRBJ2-2; 9 positions agree with TRBD2. CDR1 is MGHRA and CDR2 is YSYEKL in the germline V gene. The CDR3 runs 19 residues. After removal of 0 bases from V and 2 bases from J, the junction contained 10 bases not matched to a gene. This CDR3 is CASSQDREASGTNTGELFF. DNA of the CDR3: TGCGCCAGCAGCCAAGATCGGGAGGCTAGCGGGACCAACACCGGGGAGCTGTTTTTT.

The genes are TRBV7-9 and TRBJ2-7; the D gene is possibly TRBD2 (5 bases). V was cut by 3 bases and J by 4 bases, with 16 bases left in between. CDR3 length: 15 residues. Germline loops: CDR1 SEHNR, CDR2 FQNEAQ (reference sequence). CDR3 amino acids: CASSFLSGKGYEQYF. The CDR3 DNA reads TGTGCCAGCAGCTTTTTGTCGGGAAAAGGATACGAGCAGTACTTC.

This clone was found once. The J gene is TRBJ2-7, the V gene TRBV9; TRBD1 agrees at 11 bases. The CDR3 runs to 14 residues. CDR1 and CDR2 from the germline V gene are SGDLS and YYNGEE. Losses at the gene ends were 2 bases for V and 4 bases for J; bases not matched to a gene: 2. The CDR3 nucleotides read TGTGCCAGCAGCGTGGGACAGGGGGGTTACGAGCAGTACTTC. This sequence encodes CASSVGQGGYEQYF.

In this sample, this clone turned up a few times. J is TRBJ2-5 and V is TRBV28; 7 bases agree with TRBD1. Germline CDR1 MDHEN, CDR2 SYDVKM. This CDR3 is built from 15 residues. The V gene end was trimmed by 3 bases and the J gene end by 5 bases; junction bases not matched to a gene: 9. The CDR3: CASSFNQGDGETQYF. Here the CDR3 DNA reads TGTGCCAGCAGTTTCAACCAGGGGGACGGGGAGACCCAGTACTTC.

The chain couples TRBV30 to TRBJ1-5; 7 positions match TRBD1. Germline-derived CDR1 and CDR2 are GTSNPN and SVGIG (reference sequence). The CDR3 spans 13 residues. J was trimmed by 8 bases and V by 2 bases; bases with no gene match: 6. CDR3 DNA sequence: TGTGCCTGGAGTTCATCCGGGACAGAGCCCCAGCATTTT. As protein: CAWSSSGTEPQHF.

This clone is a singleton in its sample. This chain connects TRBV27 to TRBJ1-5; D is perhaps TRBD1 (5 bases). Germline V gene sequence: CDR1 MNHEY, CDR2 SMNVEV (reference sequence). The V end lost 5 bases, the J end lost 10 bases, and 12 bases lay between the germline ends. CDR3 length: 12 residues. The CDR3 bases are TGTGCCAGCAGTCGGGGGGGGAAACCCCAGCATTTT. Translated, it gives CASSRGGKPQHF.

The J gene is TRBJ1-5, the V gene TRBV19, with 11 nucleotides matching TRBD1. V lost 6 bases to trimming and J lost 0 bases; unmatched junction nucleotides: 16. This CDR3 contains 20 residues. CDR1 and CDR2 (germline): LNHDA, SQIVND (reference sequence). The CDR3, as DNA: TGTGCCAGTAGCCTCCTCCCAGGACAGGGGGCTTGGAGTAGCAATCAGCCCCAGCATTTT. Its translation is CASSLLPGQGAWSSNQPQHF.

This chain joins TRBV11-1 and TRBJ1-1; D is perhaps TRBD1 (5 bases). V lost 5 bases, J lost 2 bases, and 18 bases lay in between. Germline V gives CDR1 SGHAT, CDR2 FQDESV (reference sequence). The CDR3 totals 16 residues. The CDR3 sequence is CASSPPGTGFNTEAFF. CDR3 in DNA: TGTGCCAGCAGCCCACCTGGTACAGGATTTAACACTGAAGCTTTCTTT.

A remark on this clone: The junction departs from the called germline gene at one end, perhaps through a read error. The V and J genes are TRBV6-5 and TRBJ2-7; tentative D call: TRBD2 (6 bases). The V gene's germline CDR1 is MNHEY and CDR2 SVGAGI. The CDR3 is made up of 14 amino acids. The CDR3 loop is CASSSGLPSNEQYF. The CDR3 region has the DNA TGTGCCAGCAGTTCGGGACTCCCCTCCAACGAGCAGTACTTC.

The genes are TRBV7-9 and TRBJ2-1, with 14 bases that match TRBD2. The trim removed 3 bases at V and 5 bases at J, leaving 3 bases unmatched. The CDR3 runs to 16 residues. Germline V gives CDR1 SEHNR, CDR2 FQNEAQ (reference sequence). The CDR3 nucleotides are TGTGCCAGCAGCTTGACTAGCGGGAGGGGTGACAATGAGCAGTTCTTC. Encoded protein: CASSLTSGRGDNEQFF.